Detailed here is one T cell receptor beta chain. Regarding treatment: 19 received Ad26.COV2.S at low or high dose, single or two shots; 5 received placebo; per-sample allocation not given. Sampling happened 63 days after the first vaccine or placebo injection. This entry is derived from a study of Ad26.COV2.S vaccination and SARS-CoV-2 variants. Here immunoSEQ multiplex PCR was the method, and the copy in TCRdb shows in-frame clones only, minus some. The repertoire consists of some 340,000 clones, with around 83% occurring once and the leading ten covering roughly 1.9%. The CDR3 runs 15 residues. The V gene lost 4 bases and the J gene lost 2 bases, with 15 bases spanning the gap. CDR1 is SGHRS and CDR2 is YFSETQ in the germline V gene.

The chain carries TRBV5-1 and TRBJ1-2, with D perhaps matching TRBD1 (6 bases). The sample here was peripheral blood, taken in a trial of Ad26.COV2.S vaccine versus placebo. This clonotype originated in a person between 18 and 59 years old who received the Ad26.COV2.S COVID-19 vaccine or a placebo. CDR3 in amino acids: CASSRGSGGNYGYTF. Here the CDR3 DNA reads TGCGCCAGCAGCCGAGGTTCTGGGGGCAACTATGGCTACACCTTC.